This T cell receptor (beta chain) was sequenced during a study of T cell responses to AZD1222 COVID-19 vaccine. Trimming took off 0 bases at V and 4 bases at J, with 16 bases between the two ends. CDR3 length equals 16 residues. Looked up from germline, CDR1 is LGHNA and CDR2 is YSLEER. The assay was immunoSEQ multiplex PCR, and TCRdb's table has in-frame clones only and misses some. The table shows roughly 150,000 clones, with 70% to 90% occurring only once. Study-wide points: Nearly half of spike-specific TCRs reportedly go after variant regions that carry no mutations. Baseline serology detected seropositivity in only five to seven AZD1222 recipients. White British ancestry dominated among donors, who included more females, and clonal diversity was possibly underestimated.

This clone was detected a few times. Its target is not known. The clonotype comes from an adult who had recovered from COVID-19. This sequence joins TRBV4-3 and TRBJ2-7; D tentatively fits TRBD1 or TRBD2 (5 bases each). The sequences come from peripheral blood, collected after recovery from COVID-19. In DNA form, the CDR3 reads TGCGCCAGCAGCCAAGATCTGGTAGGGACGGGTTACGAGCAGTACTTC. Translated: CASSQDLVGTGYEQYF.